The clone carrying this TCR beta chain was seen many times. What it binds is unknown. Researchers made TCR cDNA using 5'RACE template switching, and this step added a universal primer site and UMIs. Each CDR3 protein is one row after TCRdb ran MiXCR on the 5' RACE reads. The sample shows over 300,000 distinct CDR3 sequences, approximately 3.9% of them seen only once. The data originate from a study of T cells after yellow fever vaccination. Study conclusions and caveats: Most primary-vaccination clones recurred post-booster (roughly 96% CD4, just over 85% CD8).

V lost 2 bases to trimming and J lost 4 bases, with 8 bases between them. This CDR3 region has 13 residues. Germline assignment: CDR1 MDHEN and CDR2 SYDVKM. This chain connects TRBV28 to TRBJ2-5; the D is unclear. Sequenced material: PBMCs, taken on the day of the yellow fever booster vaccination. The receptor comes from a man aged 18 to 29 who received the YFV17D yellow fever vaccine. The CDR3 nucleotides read TGTGCCAGCAGTTTAATTCGACGAGAGACCCAGTACTTC. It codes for CASSLIRRETQYF. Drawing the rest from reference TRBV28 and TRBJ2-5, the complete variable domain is DVKVTQSSRYLVKRTGEKVFLECVQDMDHENMFWYRQDPGLGLRLIYFSYDVKMKEKGDIPEGYSVSREKKERFSLILESASTNQTSMYLCASSLIRRETQYFGPGTRLLVL.